The sequence of this TCR beta chain was determined in a study of cytomegalovirus exposure and HLA in healthy donors. Healthy bone marrow donors supplied every sample. Study-level points and caveats: It was only CMV serostatus that was available as immune exposure information.

PCR involved 60 Vbeta and 13 Jbeta primers. Profiling relied on immunoSEQ multiplex PCR, and the TCRdb table lists in-frame clones only, not all of them. The ten top clones account for more than 15%, within a sample of tens of thousands of clones. About this clone itself: Its antigen is unknown.

This sequence was found in a boy aged 5-17 years in good health and CMV-seronegative. The specimen sequenced was PBMCs.

The CDR3 sequence is CASSQERLRDSEYEQYF. CDR3 DNA: TGCGCCAGCAGCCAAGAGAGATTGCGGGACAGCGAGTACGAGCAGTACTTC. V usage is TRBV4-1 and J usage is TRBJ2-7; the D gene is possibly TRBD1 (7 bases). V lost 0 bases, J lost 4 bases, and 19 bases lay in between. Looked up from germline, CDR1 is MGHRA and CDR2 is YSYEKL. The length of the CDR3 is 17 residues.